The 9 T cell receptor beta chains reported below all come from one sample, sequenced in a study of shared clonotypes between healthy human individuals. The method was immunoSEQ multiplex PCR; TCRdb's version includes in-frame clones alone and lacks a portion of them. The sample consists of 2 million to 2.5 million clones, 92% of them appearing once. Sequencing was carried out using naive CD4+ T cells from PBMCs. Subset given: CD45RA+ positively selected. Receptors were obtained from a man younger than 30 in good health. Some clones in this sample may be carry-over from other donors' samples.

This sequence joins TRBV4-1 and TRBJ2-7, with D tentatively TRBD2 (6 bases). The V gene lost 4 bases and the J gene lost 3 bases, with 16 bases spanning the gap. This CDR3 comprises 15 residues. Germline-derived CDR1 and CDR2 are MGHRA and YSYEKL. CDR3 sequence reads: CASSPLSGLYYEQYF. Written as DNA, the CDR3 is TGCGCCAGCAGCCCCCTTTCGGGACTTTACTACGAGCAGTACTTC.

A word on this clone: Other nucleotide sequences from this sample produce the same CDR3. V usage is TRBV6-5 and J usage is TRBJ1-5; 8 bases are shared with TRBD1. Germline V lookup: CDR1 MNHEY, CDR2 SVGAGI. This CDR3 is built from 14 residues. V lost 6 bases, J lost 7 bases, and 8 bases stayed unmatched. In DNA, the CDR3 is TGTGCCAGCAGCCCCGACAGGGGAGGGCAGCCCCAGCATTTT. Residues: CASSPDRGGQPQHF.

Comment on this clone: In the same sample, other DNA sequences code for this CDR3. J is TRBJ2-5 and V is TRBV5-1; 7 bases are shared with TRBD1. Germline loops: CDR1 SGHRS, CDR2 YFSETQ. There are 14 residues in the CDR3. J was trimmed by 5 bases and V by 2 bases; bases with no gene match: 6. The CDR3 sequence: CASSLQGSEETQYF. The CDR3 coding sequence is TGCGCCAGCAGCTTACAGGGGTCTGAGGAGACCCAGTACTTC.

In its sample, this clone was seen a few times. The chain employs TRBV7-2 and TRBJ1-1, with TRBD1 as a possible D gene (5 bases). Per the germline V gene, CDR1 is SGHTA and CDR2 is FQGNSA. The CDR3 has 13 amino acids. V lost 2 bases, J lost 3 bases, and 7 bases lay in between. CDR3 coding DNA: TGTGCCAGCAGCTTACGGGGGGACACTGAAGCTTTCTTT. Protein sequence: CASSLRGDTEAFF.

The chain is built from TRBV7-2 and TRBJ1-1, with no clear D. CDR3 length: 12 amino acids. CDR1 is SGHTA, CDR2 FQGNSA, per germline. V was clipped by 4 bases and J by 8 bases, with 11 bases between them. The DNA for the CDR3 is TGTGCCAGCAGCTCGGTACTCATCGAAGCTTTCTTT. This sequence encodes CASSSVLIEAFF.

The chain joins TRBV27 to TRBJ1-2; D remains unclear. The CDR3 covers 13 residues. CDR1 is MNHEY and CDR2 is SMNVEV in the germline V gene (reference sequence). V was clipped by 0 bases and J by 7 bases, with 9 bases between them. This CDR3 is CASSLSSGGGYTF. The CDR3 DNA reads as TGTGCCAGCAGTTTATCCAGCGGTGGTGGCTACACCTTC.

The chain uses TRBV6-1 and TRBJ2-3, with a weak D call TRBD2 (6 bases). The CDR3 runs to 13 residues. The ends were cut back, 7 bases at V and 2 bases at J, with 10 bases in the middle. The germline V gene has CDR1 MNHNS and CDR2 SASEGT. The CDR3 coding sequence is TGTGCCAGCATAGGCGGGATCACAGATACGCAGTATTTT. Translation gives CASIGGITDTQYF.

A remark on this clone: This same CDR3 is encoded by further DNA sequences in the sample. CDR3 sequence: CAWSPSGNTIYF. CDR3 coding DNA: TGTGCCTGGAGTCCGTCTGGAAACACCATATATTTT. The rearrangement links TRBV30 to TRBJ1-3, with D unclear. The germline V and J ends were trimmed by 2 bases and 1 base, with 3 bases remaining between them. Germline lookup yields CDR1 GTSNPN and CDR2 SVGIG (reference sequence). The CDR3 sequence is 12 residues long.

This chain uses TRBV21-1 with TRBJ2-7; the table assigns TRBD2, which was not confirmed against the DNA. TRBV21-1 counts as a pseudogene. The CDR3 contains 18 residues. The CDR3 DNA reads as TGTGCCAGCAGCAAAGTATTGTCAGCGGGAGGTCGGACCTACGAGCAGTACTTC. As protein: CASSKVLSAGGRTYEQYF.